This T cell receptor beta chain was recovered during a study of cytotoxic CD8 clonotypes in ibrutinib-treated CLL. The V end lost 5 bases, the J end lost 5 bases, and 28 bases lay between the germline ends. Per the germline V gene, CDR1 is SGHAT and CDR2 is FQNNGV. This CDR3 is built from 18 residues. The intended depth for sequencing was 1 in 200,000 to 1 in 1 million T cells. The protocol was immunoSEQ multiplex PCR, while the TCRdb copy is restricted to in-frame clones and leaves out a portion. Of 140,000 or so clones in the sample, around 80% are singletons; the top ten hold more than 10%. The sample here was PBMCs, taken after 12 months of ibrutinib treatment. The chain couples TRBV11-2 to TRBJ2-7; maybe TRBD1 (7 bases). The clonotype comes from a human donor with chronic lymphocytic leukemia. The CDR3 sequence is CASSGGPRQGILKDEQYF. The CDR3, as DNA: TGTGCCAGCAGCGGGGGGCCGCGACAGGGTATTTTGAAGGACGAGCAGTACTTC.